The rows below give T cell receptor beta chains drawn from one sample of a study of blood T cell repertoires in COVID-19. The repertoire was sequenced with immunoSEQ multiplex PCR; TCRdb's copy has only in-frame clones and lacks some. The profile shows hundreds of thousands of clones, approximately 90% of them singletons. Sequenced input: PBMCs or T cells enriched from blood (not recorded which). The receptors shown here come from a woman aged 25 to 39 with acute COVID-19. Each CDR3 is given with its conserved first and last residue. Each record gives: clone size, D gene, V gene, J gene, CDR3 protein, CDR3 DNA. D genes are given only for firm matches. Clone size appears in some rows only: once, few, many, or a class for an expanded clone.

-,TRBD2,TRBV6-9,TRBJ2-2,CASRLAGGHITGELFF,TGTGCCAGCAGACTAGCGGGGGGGCATATCACCGGGGAGCTGTTTTTT
many,-,TRBV25-1,TRBJ1-6,CASSDWASIGGDSPLHF,TGTGCCAGCAGTGACTGGGCAAGCATAGGGGGGGATTCACCCCTCCACTTT
-,-,TRBV18,TRBJ2-1,CASSLPNSHSGTYNEQFF,TGTGCCAGCTCACTACCCAACAGTCATTCGGGGACCTACAATGAGCAGTTCTTC
once,-,TRBV5-6,TRBJ1-2,CASNTETGYGYTF,TGTGCCAGTAATACCGAAACAGGCTATGGCTACACCTTC
-,-,TRBV5-1,TRBJ1-1,CASSLIRGRGHTEAFF,TGCGCCAGCAGCTTGATTCGGGGCAGGGGTCACACTGAAGCTTTCTTT
few,TRBD1,TRBV19,TRBJ2-7,CASSTPAGTGTYEQYF,TGTGCCAGTAGTACTCCCGCCGGGACAGGGACCTACGAGCAGTACTTC
-,-,TRBV29-1,TRBJ2-5,CSALGSGILETQYF,TGCAGCGCTTTGGGCTCCGGGATTTTGGAGACCCAGTACTTC
-,-,TRBV10-1,TRBJ1-1,CALLRAYTEAFF,TGCGCCCTCCTCAGGGCCTACACTGAAGCTTTCTTT
-,-,TRBV6-5,TRBJ1-4,CASSLAGSRANEKLFF,TGTGCCAGCAGTTTGGCGGGCTCGAGGGCTAATGAAAAACTGTTTTTT
-,-,TRBV18,TRBJ1-1,CASSKRQTFMNTEAFF,TGTGCCAGCTCGAAAAGACAGACCTTCATGAACACTGAAGCTTTCTTT
-,-,TRBV7-2,TRBJ1-2,CASSFEAGNNYGYTF,TGTGCCAGCAGCTTCGAGGCCGGGAATAACTATGGCTACACCTTC
-,TRBD1,TRBV10-3,TRBJ1-2,CAISERDRAGTYGYTF,TGTGCCATCAGTGAGAGGGACAGGGCGGGGACCTATGGCTACACCTTC
-,TRBD2,TRBV15,TRBJ2-1,CATGLAGGYNEQFF,TGTGCCACCGGTCTAGCGGGGGGATACAATGAGCAGTTCTTC
-,-,TRBV7-9,TRBJ2-1,CASSLIAAEQFF,TGTGCCAGCAGCTTAATAGCGGCGGAGCAGTTCTTC
-,-,TRBV1,TRBJ2-3,CTSSHPQGPSTDTQYF,TGCACCAGCAGCCACCCCCAGGGGCCTAGCACAGATACGCAGTATTTT
once,-,TRBV10-3,TRBJ1-1,CAISGRGNTEAFF,TGTGCCATCAGTGGACGGGGGAACACTGAAGCTTTCTTT
-,TRBD1,TRBV5-5,TRBJ2-7,CASSLQGARAYEQYF,TGTGCCAGCAGCTTACAGGGGGCTAGAGCCTACGAGCAGTACTTC
few,TRBD1,TRBV19,TRBJ1-2,CASSGTGGEGLHGYTF,TGTGCCAGTTCCGGGACAGGGGGCGAAGGTTTGCATGGCTACACCTTC
-,-,TRBV7-9,TRBJ1-1,CASRLTAGNTEAFF,TGTGCCAGCAGACTTACAGCGGGGAACACTGAAGCTTTCTTT
-,-,TRBV3-1/TRBV3-2,TRBJ2-1,CASNSELNEQFF,TGTGCCAGCAATAGTGAGCTCAATGAGCAGTTCTTC
-,TRBD1,TRBV7-8,TRBJ2-7,CASSQGQVSYEQYF,TGTGCCAGCAGTCAAGGACAGGTTTCCTACGAGCAGTACTTC
-,TRBD1,TRBV7-2,TRBJ2-1,CASSPPGTGGIEQFF,TGTGCCAGCAGCCCACCGGGGACAGGGGGCATTGAGCAGTTCTTC
-,-,TRBV7-9,TRBJ2-3,CASEVLGDTQYF,TGTGCCTCCGAGGTCCTCGGGGATACGCAGTATTTT
-,-,TRBV7-9,TRBJ2-5,CASSARQAAVGQTQYF,TGTGCCAGCAGCGCACGCCAAGCGGCAGTCGGACAGACCCAGTACTTC
-,-,TRBV14,TRBJ2-7,CASSQAAGYEQYF,TGTGCCAGCAGCCAAGCGGCGGGATACGAGCAGTACTTC